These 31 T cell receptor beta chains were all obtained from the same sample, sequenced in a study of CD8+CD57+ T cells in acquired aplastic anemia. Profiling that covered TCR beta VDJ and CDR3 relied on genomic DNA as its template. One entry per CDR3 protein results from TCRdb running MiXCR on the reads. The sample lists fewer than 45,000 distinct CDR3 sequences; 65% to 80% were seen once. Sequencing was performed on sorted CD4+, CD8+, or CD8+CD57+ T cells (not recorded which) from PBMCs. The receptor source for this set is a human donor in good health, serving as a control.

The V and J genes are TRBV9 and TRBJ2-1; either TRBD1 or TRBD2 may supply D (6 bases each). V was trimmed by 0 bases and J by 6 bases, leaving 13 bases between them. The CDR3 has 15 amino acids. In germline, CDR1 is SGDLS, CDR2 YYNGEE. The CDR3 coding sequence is TGTGCCAGCAGCGTAGGAGGAGGGGGTCGCAATGAGCAGTTCTTC. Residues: CASSVGGGGRNEQFF.

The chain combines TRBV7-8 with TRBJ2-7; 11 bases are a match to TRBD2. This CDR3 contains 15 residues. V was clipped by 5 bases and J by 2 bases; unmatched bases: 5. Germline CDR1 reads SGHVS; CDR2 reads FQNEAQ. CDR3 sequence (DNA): TGTGCCAGCAGCGGTAGCGGGAGGGCCGCCTACGAGCAGTACTTC. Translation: CASSGSGRAAYEQYF.

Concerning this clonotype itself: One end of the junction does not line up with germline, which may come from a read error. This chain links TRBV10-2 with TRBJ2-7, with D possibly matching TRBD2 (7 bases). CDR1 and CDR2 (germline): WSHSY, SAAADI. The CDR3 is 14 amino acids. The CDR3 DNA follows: TGTGCCAGCGGCCCGGGGGGCCTTTCCTACGAGCAGTACTTC. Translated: CASGPGGLSYEQYF.

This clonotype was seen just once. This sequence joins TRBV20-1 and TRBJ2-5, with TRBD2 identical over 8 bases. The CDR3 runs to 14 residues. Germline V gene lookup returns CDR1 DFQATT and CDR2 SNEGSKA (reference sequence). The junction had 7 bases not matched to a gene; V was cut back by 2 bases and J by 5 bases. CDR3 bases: TGCAGTGCTAGACCACTTAGCGGGGTTGAGACCCAGTACTTC. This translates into CSARPLSGVETQYF.

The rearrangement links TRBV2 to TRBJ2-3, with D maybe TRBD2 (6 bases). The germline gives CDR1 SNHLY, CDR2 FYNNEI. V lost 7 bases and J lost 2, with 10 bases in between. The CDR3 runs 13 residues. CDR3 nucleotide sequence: TGTGCCAGCAACCGACTAGACACAGATACGCAGTATTTT. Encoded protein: CASNRLDTDTQYF.

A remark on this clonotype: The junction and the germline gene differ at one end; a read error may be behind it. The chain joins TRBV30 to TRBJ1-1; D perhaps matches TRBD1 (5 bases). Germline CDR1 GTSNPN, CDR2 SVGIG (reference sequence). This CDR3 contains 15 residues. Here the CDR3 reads CARIFTGTKNAEAFF. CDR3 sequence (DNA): TGTGCCCGGATTTTCACCGGGACGAAGAACGCTGAAGCTTTCTTT.

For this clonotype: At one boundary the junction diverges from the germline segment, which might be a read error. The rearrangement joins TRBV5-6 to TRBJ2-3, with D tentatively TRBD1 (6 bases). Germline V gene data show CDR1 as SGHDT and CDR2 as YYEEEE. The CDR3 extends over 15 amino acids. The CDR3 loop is CASSLGWGPGDTQYF. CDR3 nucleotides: TGCGCCAGCAGCTTGGGATGGGGGCCAGGAGATACGCAGTATTTT.

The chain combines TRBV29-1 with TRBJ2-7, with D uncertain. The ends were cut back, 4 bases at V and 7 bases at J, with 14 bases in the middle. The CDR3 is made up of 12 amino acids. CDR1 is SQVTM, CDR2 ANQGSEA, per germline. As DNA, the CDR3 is TGCAGCGTTGTAACAGACCTTAAAGAGCAGTACTTC. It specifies CSVVTDLKEQYF.

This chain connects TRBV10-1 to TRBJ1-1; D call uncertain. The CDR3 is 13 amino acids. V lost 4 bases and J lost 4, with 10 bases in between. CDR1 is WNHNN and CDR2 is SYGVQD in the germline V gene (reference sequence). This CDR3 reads CASSVGDGTEAFF. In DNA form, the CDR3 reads TGCGCCAGCAGTGTTGGGGATGGCACTGAAGCTTTCTTT.

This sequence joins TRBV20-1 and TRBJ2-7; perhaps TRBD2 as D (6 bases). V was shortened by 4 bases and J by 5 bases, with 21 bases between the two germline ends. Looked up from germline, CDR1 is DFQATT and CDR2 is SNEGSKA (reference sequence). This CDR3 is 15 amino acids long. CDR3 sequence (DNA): TGCAGTGCTACCTCTAGCGACGAGTTCTTCGACGAGCAGTACTTC. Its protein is CSATSSDEFFDEQYF.

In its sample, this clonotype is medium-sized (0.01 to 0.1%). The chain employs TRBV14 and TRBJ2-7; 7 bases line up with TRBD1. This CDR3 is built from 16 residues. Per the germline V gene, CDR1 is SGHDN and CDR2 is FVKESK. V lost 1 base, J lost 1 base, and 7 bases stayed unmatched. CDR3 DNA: TGTGCCAGCAGCCAAGCGTCCGGGACAGAGTCCTACGAGCAGTACTTC. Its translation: CASSQASGTESYEQYF.

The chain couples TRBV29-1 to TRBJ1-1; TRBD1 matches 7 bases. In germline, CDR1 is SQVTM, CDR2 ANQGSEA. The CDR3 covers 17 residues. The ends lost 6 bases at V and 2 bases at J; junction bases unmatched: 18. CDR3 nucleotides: TGCAGCGTCGCTAAGAGACAGGGCCGCCAAACCAACACTGAAGCTTTCTTT. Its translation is CSVAKRQGRQTNTEAFF.

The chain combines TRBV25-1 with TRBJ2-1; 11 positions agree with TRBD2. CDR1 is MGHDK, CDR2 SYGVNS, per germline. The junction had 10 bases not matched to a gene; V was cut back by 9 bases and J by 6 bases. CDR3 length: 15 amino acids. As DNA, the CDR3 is TGTGCCAGTGGGGCGGTAGCGGGAGGGGTCAATGAGCAGTTCTTC. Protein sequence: CASGAVAGGVNEQFF.

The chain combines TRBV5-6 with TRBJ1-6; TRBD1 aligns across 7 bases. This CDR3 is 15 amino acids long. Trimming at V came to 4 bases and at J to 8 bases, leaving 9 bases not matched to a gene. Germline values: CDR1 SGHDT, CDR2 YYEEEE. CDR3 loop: CASSVGGDSYSPLHF. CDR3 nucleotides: TGTGCCAGCAGCGTAGGAGGGGACAGCTATTCACCCCTCCACTTT.

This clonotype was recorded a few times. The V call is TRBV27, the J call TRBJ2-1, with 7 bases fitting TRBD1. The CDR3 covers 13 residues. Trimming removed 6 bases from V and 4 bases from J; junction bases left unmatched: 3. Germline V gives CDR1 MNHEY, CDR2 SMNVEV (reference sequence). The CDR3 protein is CASRQGTYNEQFF. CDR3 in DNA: TGTGCCAGCAGACAGGGGACGTACAATGAGCAGTTCTTC.

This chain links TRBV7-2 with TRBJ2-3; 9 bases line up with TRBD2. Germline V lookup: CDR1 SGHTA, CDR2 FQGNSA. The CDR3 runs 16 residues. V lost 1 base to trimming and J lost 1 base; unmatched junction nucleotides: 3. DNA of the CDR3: TGTGCCAGCAGCTTAGGGCTAGCGGGGCGCACAGATACGCAGTATTTT. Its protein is CASSLGLAGRTDTQYF. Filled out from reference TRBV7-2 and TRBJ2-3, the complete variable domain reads GAGVSQSPSNKVTEKGKDVELRCDPISGHTALYWYRQSLGQGLEFLIYFQGNSAPDKSGLPSDRFSAERTGGSVSTLTIQRTQQEDSAVYLCASSLGLAGRTDTQYFGPGTRLTVL.

The CDR3 sequence is CASSLTSGGLHEQFF. CDR3 nucleotides: TGTGCCAGCAGCCTTACTAGCGGGGGGCTCCATGAGCAGTTCTTC. This sequence joins TRBV9 and TRBJ2-1, with TRBD2 matching 12 bases. This CDR3 is 15 amino acids long. CDR1 is SGDLS, CDR2 YYNGEE, per germline. Germline trimming cut 4 bases from V and 8 bases from J; bases unmatched to any gene: 7.

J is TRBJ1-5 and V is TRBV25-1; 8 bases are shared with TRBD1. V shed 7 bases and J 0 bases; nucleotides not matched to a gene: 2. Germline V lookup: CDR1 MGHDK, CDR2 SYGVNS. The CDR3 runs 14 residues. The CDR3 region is CASMGQDSNQPQHF. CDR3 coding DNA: TGTGCCAGCATGGGACAGGATAGCAATCAGCCCCAGCATTTT.

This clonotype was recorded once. The chain's CDR3 is CASSGQGEGYTF. Written as DNA, the CDR3 is TGTGCCAGCAGTGGACAGGGGGAGGGCTACACCTTC. The chain links TRBV2 to TRBJ1-2, with 9 positions matching TRBD1. Trimming took 4 bases from V and 8 from J; bases not matched to a gene: 2. This CDR3 comprises 12 residues. The V gene's germline CDR1 is SNHLY and CDR2 FYNNEI.

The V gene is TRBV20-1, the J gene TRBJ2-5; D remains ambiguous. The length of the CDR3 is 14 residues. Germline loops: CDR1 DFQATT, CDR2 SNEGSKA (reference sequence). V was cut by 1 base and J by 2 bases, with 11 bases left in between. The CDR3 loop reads CSARVGSPQETQYF. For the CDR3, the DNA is TGCAGTGCTAGAGTTGGTAGCCCTCAAGAGACCCAGTACTTC.

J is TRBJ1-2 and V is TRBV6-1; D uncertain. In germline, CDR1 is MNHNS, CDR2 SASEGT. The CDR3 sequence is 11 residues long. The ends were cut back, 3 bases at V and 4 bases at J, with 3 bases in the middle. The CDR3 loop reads CASSDSYGYTF. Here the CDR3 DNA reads TGTGCCAGCAGTGACAGCTATGGCTACACCTTC.

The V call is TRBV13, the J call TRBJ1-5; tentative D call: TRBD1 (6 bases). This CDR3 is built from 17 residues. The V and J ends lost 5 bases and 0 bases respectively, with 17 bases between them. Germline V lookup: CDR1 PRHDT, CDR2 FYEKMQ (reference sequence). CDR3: CASSMIGQIYSNQPQHF. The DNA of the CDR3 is TGTGCCAGCAGCATGATCGGACAGATCTATAGCAATCAGCCCCAGCATTTT. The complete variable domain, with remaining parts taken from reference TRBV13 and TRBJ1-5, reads AAGVIQSPRHLIKEKRETATLKCYPIPRHDTVYWYQQGPGQDPQFLISFYEKMQSDKGSIPDRFSAQQFSDYHSELNMSSLELGDSALYFCASSMIGQIYSNQPQHFGDGTRLSIL.

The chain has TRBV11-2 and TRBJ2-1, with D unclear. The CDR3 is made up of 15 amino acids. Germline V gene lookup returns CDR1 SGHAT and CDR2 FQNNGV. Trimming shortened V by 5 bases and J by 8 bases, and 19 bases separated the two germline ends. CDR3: CASSPVAGFIDEQFF. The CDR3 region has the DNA TGTGCCAGCAGCCCTGTCGCAGGTTTTATCGATGAGCAGTTCTTC.

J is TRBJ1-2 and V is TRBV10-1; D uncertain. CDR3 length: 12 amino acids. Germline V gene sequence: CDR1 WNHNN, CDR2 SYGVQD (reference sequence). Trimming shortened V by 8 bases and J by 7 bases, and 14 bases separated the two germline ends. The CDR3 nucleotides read TGCGCCAGCCCGACCTCCCCTGCTGGCTACACCTTC. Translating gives CASPTSPAGYTF.

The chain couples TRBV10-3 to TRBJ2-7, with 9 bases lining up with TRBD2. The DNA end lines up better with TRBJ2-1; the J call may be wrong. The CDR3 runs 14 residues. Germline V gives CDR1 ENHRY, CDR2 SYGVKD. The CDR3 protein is CAIRELAGWNEQFF. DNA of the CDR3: TGTGCCATCAGGGAGCTAGCGGGATGGAATGAGCAGTTCTTC.

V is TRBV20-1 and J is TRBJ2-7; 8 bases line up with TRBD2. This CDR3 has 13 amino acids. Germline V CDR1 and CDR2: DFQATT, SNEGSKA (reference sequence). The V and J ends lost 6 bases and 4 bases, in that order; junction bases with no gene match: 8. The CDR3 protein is CSASGLDAYEQYF. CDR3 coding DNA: TGCAGTGCCTCGGGACTAGACGCTTACGAGCAGTACTTC.

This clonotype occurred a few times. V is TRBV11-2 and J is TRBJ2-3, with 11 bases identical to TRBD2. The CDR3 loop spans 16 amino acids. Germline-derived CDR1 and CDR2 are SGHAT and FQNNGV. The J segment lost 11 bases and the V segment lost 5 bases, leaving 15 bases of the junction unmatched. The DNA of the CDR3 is TGTGCCAGCAGCCCAGGTAGCGGGGGGGCCGGGGCTGAGCAGTATTTT. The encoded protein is CASSPGSGGAGAEQYF.

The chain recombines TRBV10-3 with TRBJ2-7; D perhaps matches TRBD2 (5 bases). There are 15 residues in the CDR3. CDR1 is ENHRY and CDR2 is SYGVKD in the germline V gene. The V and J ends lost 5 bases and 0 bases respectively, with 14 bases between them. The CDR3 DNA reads TGTGCCATCAGTAGCCGGCGGGCCTCCTCCTACGAGCAGTACTTC. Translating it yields CAISSRRASSYEQYF.

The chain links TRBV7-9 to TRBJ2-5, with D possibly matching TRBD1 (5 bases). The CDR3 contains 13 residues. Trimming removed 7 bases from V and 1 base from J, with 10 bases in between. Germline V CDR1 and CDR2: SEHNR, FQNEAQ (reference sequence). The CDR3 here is CASTRQPQETQYF. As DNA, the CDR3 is TGTGCCAGCACCCGACAGCCCCAAGAGACCCAGTACTTC.

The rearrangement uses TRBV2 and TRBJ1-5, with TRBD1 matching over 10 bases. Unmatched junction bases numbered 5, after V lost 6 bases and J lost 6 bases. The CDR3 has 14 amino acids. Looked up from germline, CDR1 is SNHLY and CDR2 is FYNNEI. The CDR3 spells CASRETGGGQPQHF. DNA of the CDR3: TGTGCCAGCAGGGAGACAGGGGGCGGTCAGCCCCAGCATTTT.

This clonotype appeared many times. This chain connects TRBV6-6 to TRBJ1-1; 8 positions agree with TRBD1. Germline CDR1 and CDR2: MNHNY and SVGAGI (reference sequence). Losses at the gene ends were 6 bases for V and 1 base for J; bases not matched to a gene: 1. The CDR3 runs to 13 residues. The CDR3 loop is CASRGQANTEAFF. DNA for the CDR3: TGTGCCAGCAGGGGACAGGCGAACACTGAAGCTTTCTTT.